This T cell receptor (beta chain) was identified during a study of human T cells and chemical hapten exposure (dated by TCRdb to the early 2020s). About the investigation overall: For sensitization, 2% DPC in acetone was applied to a 2 cm by 2 cm area of upper inner arm skin. Throughout the roughly 25-week study period, patients were also given weekly therapeutic DPC doses on the scalp. Patch testing was done on the upper back using Finn chambers containing 0.01% DPC, and results were scored after 6 days according to International Contact Dermatitis Research Group standards. The patient cohort, mostly female, included alopecia areata with under or over 50% scalp involvement, alopecia totalis and alopecia universalis. Libraries were combined into a pool for sequencing, and differences in TCR yield between samples came mainly from small differences in library volumes within the pool. Peripheral blood TCR repertoire changes were tracked in vivo in alopecia patients during primary and secondary sensitization to the hapten diphenylcyclopropenone (DPC). Patient blood was sampled pre-sensitization (week 0) and at 2, 6 and about 24 weeks after DPC sensitization. Blood for TCR sequencing was provided by twenty-nine alopecia patients at one to four time points (pre-sensitization, 2, 6 and 24 weeks). Overall study results and their limits: Because every patient had alopecia, a presumed autoimmune disease, the patients' immune response might differ from that of healthy individuals. No change with DPC sensitization was found in the number of TCRs above 1 in 1000 frequency, and no evidence of global repertoire structure alterations was found. Repeated subsampling changed both the strength of the expansion versus patch-test correlation and the threshold at which the correlation became significant. Patch test score was positively correlated with the number of PT1 expanded TCRs, with significance at thresholds 8, 16 and 32 but not at 4. Compared with pre-sensitization or healthy control sets, expanded TCRs formed significantly more large CDR3 similarity clusters, which is consistent with antigen-driven responses.

Read against the paper, the sample's time point label means: pre-sensitization, week 0. Interpreted using the paper, the treatment or condition label stands for: therapeutic diphenylcyclopropenone sensitization with weekly scalp DPC. Blood at each patch-test visit was drawn before the patch test was applied. To be eligible, patients had to be aged 18 to 70, diagnosed with alopecia and judged suitable for DPC therapy, while pregnant patients were excluded. Unfractionated whole blood was collected in Tempus Blood RNA tubes, and total RNA was extracted from that blood. This clonotype was counted many times. No antigen is known for it. Nothing much larger sits one base from this clone, and base qualities are not available. V lost 2 bases and J lost 3 bases, and the count of bases not matched to a germline gene is 5. From a lookup of the germline V gene (reference sequence), CDR1 and CDR2 are DFQATT and SNEGSKA. The CDR3 starts with the cysteine, ends with the phenylalanine, and has 14 residues. Only CDR3 DNA is held: 42 bases, read in frame from base 1.

The method was RACE. Sequencing used a NextSeq 500. During library preparation, unique molecular identifiers were attached to individual cDNA molecules so that TCRs could be counted in a quantitative, reproducible way. Both TCR alpha and TCR beta chains were sequenced from each blood RNA sample. As for how the authors treated the data: Samples had a median of roughly 91,000 TCRs, with a range from about 23,224 to 750,000. The Decombinator software suite was used to annotate the V, J and CDR3 of the TCR reads. Every sample was subsampled to the same number of TCRs (28,000) for the PS versus PT1 abundance plots. Expanded TCRs were defined as absent before sensitization and observed at least eight times at the 2-week time point. TCRdb cleaned the public reads at Q25 with fastp, built clones with MiXCR and kept in-frame beta chains. For every CDR3 protein sequence, its rows merge into one entry that carries the most common genes and DNA. These V and J calls derive from TCRdb rather than the authors' analysis. Within this sample are some 400,000 distinct CDR3 sequences, with 5% to 6.5% of them counted one time only. The ten largest account for about 2.5% of the sample.

The chain is made from TRBV20-1 and TRBJ1-1, with TRBD1 identical over 8 junction bases. The clonotype was recovered from a woman aged 45-59 years with alopecia areata. Some clones in this sample may be carry-over from other donors' samples. The sequences come from whole blood, collected in connection with sensitization to the hapten diphenylcyclopropenone (DPC). The CDR3 region reads CSARKQGVHTEAFF. In nucleotide form, the sequence is TGCAGTGCTAGAAAACAGGGGGTGCACACTGAAGCTTTCTTT.